This T cell receptor (beta chain) is drawn from a study of liver allograft versus peripheral blood T cells. The wider study: The authors compared T cell receptor repertoires in transplanted livers with those in the peripheral blood of recipients. Whole-study findings and limits: Reports indicated that T cell receptor repertoires inside liver allografts differed from those in peripheral blood.

The V and J ends lost 1 base and 3 bases respectively, with 22 bases between them. From germline, CDR1 is LNHDA and CDR2 SQIVND (reference sequence). The CDR3 extends over 19 amino acids. This clonotype is judged medium-sized. The antigen is undetermined. MiXCR, run by TCRdb on the reads, gives a single entry per CDR3 protein. Among 1,500 to 2,000 distinct CDR3 sequences listed, around 15% were seen once. This rearrangement joins TRBV19 to TRBJ1-5; D gene ambiguous. This sequence was found in a human patient who had a liver transplant. The T cells may partly be graft donor cells. CDR3 nucleotides: TGTGCCAGTAGTATAGGTTCGGGGATGATGAAGTGGTACAATCAGCCCCAGCATTTT. Its translation is CASSIGSGMMKWYNQPQHF.